Below are 25 T cell receptor beta chains sequenced from a single sample in a study of OX40 agonist ivuxolimab in advanced cancers. TCRdb's copy holds only in-frame clones and misses some; the assay was immunoSEQ multiplex PCR. Counted here are under 70,000 clones, roughly 90% occurring once; the ten biggest clones make up around 0.63%. Specimen: CD4+ or CD8+ T cells sorted from blood, collected in a trial of the OX40 agonist ivuxolimab. The receptors were gathered from an adult with an advanced solid tumor such as melanoma, head and neck, liver or kidney cancer.

The rearrangement uses TRBV18 and TRBJ2-1; 10 nucleotides line up with TRBD2. J gave up 7 bases and V 3 bases, and 9 bases lay outside the gene matches. CDR1 and CDR2 from the germline V gene are KGHSH and LQKENI. CDR3 length: 16 amino acids. CDR3 protein: CASSPSGLAFKNEQFF. The CDR3, as DNA: TGTGCCAGCTCACCTTCGGGACTAGCGTTTAAGAATGAGCAGTTCTTC.

This clone was recorded only once. J is TRBJ1-1 and V is TRBV10-3; 9 bases align to TRBD1. Germline CDR1 reads ENHRY; CDR2 reads SYGVKD. The CDR3 runs to 15 residues. V lost 10 bases, J lost 3 bases, and 12 bases stayed unmatched. The DNA for the CDR3 is TGTGCCACCGCCCGACAGGGGGAGTCTGACACTGAAGCTTTCTTT. Translated: CATARQGESDTEAFF.

The chain joins TRBV7-3 to TRBJ2-5; D not resolved. Trimming took 4 bases from V and 4 from J, leaving 10 bases between them. The CDR3 has 13 amino acids. From germline, CDR1 is SGHTA and CDR2 FQGTGA. The CDR3 here is CASSSYMSETQYF. CDR3 DNA sequence: TGTGCCAGCAGCTCTTATATGTCAGAGACCCAGTACTTC. Based on the CDR3 plus reference TRBV7-3 and TRBJ2-5, the full variable domain is GAGVSQTPSNKVTEKGKYVELRCDPISGHTALYWYRQSLGQGPEFLIYFQGTGAADDSGLPNDRFFAVRPEGSVSTLKIQRTERGDSAVYLCASSSYMSETQYFGPGTRLLVL.

The chain uses TRBV19 and TRBJ2-2; 8 positions match TRBD1. Trimming at V came to 3 bases and at J to 6 bases, leaving 6 bases not matched to a gene. The germline V gene has CDR1 LNHDA and CDR2 SQIVND (reference sequence). The CDR3 length is 15 residues. The CDR3 coding sequence is TGTGCCAGTAGTATGCGGACAGGGAAGCCCGGGGAGCTGTTTTTT. This encodes CASSMRTGKPGELFF.

This chain joins TRBV30 and TRBJ2-5, with D perhaps TRBD2 (6 bases). Trimming took 7 bases from V and 2 from J, leaving 20 bases between them. CDR3 size: 15 residues. Germline lookup yields CDR1 GTSNPN and CDR2 SVGIG (reference sequence). This CDR3 is CAYSLGLGNQETQYF. The CDR3 DNA sequence: TGTGCCTATTCCCTGGGACTGGGAAATCAAGAGACCCAGTACTTC.

The V call is TRBV5-1, the J call TRBJ2-6, with D unclear. Deletions cut 1 base from V and 1 base from J, with 6 bases between. The CDR3 runs 15 residues. Looked up from germline, CDR1 is SGHRS and CDR2 is YFSETQ. The CDR3 region has the DNA TGCGCCAGCAGCTTGTCACTGTCTGGGGCCAACGTCCTGACTTTC. This encodes CASSLSLSGANVLTF.

This sequence joins TRBV29-1 and TRBJ2-5, with 7 bases aligning to TRBD2. J gave up 0 bases and V 6 bases, and 10 bases lay outside the gene matches. Germline V gene lookup returns CDR1 SQVTM and CDR2 ANQGSEA. The CDR3 sequence is 15 residues long. CDR3 in amino acids: CSVGSGESYQETQYF. Here the CDR3 DNA reads TGCAGCGTGGGGAGCGGGGAGAGCTACCAAGAGACCCAGTACTTC.

The rearrangement joins TRBV5-6 to TRBJ1-2; D is undetermined. The germline CDR1 and CDR2 sequences are SGHDT and YYEEEE. V lost 0 bases and J 2 bases, leaving 5 bases between the germline ends. The CDR3 has 13 residues. The CDR3 DNA reads TGTGCCAGCAGCTTGGGTCCCAACTATGGCTACACCTTC. Amino acids: CASSLGPNYGYTF.

The chain combines TRBV5-8 with TRBJ2-3; maybe TRBD1 (6 bases). Trimming stripped 3 bases from V and 0 bases from J, with 11 bases between. CDR3 length: 15 residues. The germline V gene encodes CDR1 SGHTS and CDR2 YDEGEE. The CDR3 nucleotides are TGTGCCAGCAGCTCGGGACACGATAGCACAGATACGCAGTATTTT. It codes for CASSSGHDSTDTQYF.

V and J are TRBV6-1 and TRBJ1-4, with D unclear. Germline-derived CDR1 and CDR2 are MNHNS and SASEGT. The CDR3 is 13 residues long. Trimming stripped 3 bases from V and 8 bases from J, with 10 bases between. CDR3 in amino acids: CASSERGVEKLFF. The CDR3 region has the DNA TGTGCCAGCAGTGAGAGAGGAGTCGAAAAACTGTTTTTT.

This chain uses TRBV11-3 with TRBJ2-1, with D possibly matching TRBD1 (6 bases). The germline V gene has CDR1 SGHNT and CDR2 YENEEA. The V end lost 2 bases, the J end lost 10 bases, and 15 bases lay between the germline ends. The CDR3 loop spans 14 amino acids. The CDR3 sequence: CASSLPAATGEQFF. The CDR3, as DNA: TGTGCCAGCAGCTTACCCGCAGCGACAGGCGAGCAGTTCTTC. Filled out from reference TRBV11-3 and TRBJ2-1, the complete variable domain reads EAGVVQSPRYKIIEKKQPVAFWCNPISGHNTLYWYLQNLGQGPELLIRYENEEAVDDSQLPKDRFSAERLKGVDSTLKIQPAELGDSAVYLCASSLPAATGEQFFGPGTRLTVL.

The chain combines TRBV6-1 with TRBJ1-3; D gene ambiguous. Trimming left V 2 bases short and J 4 bases short, with 15 bases between. From germline, CDR1 is MNHNS and CDR2 SASEGT. The CDR3 length is 16 residues. Here the CDR3 reads CASSEMGGSTGNTIYF. In DNA form, the CDR3 reads TGTGCCAGCAGTGAAATGGGAGGGTCTACCGGAAACACCATATATTTT.

The V and J genes are TRBV9 and TRBJ1-3; D might be TRBD1 (5 bases). CDR3 size: 15 residues. Germline V gene data show CDR1 as SGDLS and CDR2 as YYNGEE. The V end lost 4 bases, the J end lost 0 bases, and 11 bases lay between the germline ends. CDR3 sequence (DNA): TGTGCCAGCAGCAGGGGAAGGGCCTCTGGAAACACCATATATTTT. Its translation is CASSRGRASGNTIYF.

The V gene is TRBV10-3, the J gene TRBJ2-1, with D unresolved. CDR1 and CDR2 from the germline V gene are ENHRY and SYGVKD. V dropped 0 bases and J dropped 8 bases, with 8 bases sitting between them. The CDR3 length is 13 residues. The CDR3 DNA reads as TGTGCCATCAGTGAGTCGGTATCCTATGAGCAGTTCTTC. Translated: CAISESVSYEQFF.

V gene TRBV29-1 combines with J gene TRBJ1-2; the D is unclear. CDR1 is SQVTM, CDR2 ANQGSEA, per germline. The CDR3 runs to 13 residues. The ends were cut back, 1 base at V and 5 bases at J, with 11 bases in the middle. Here the CDR3 DNA reads TGCAGCGTTGAAGTAGGTCAGGCTTATGGCTACACCTTC. Translating it yields CSVEVGQAYGYTF.

The chain joins TRBV5-1 to TRBJ2-3; D unresolved. CDR1 and CDR2 from the germline V gene are SGHRS and YFSETQ. The ends were cut back, 4 bases at V and 0 bases at J, with 12 bases in the middle. The CDR3 consists of 15 residues. The CDR3 sequence: CASSVTVSSTDTQYF. The CDR3 nucleotides read TGCGCCAGCAGCGTAACAGTGTCTAGCACAGATACGCAGTATTTT.

The chain recombines TRBV29-1 with TRBJ2-7; 7 bases agree with TRBD2. J gave up 6 bases and V 4 bases, and 6 bases lay outside the gene matches. The germline V gene encodes CDR1 SQVTM and CDR2 ANQGSEA. This CDR3 has 12 amino acids. The CDR3 region has the DNA TGCAGCGTTGGTGGAGCTAGCGGCGAGCAGTACTTC. The encoded protein is CSVGGASGEQYF.

This clone is a singleton in its sample. CDR3 DNA: TGTGCCAGCAGCTTAGGTGCCAGCAGCACTGAAGCTTTCTTT. Its translation: CASSLGASSTEAFF. The chain combines TRBV7-9 with TRBJ1-1, with D hard to call. With 1 base removed from V and 4 bases from J, the gap between germline ends came to 10 bases. CDR3 length equals 14 residues. The V gene's germline CDR1 is SEHNR and CDR2 FQNEAQ (reference sequence).

The CDR3 DNA is TGTGCCAGCAGCGCCCAGACAGTAGTTCCGTATGGCTACACCTTC. Its translation: CASSAQTVVPYGYTF. The V call is TRBV9, the J call TRBJ1-2; a possible D gene is TRBD1 (5 bases). There are 15 residues in the CDR3. The germline V gene has CDR1 SGDLS and CDR2 YYNGEE. With 3 bases removed from V and 5 bases from J, the gap between germline ends came to 17 bases.

The chain carries TRBV2 and TRBJ1-2; D not certain. With 5 bases removed from V and 2 bases from J, the gap between germline ends came to 3 bases. CDR3 length equals 11 residues. Germline assignment: CDR1 SNHLY and CDR2 FYNNEI. The CDR3 protein is CASSRNYGYTF. In nucleotides, the CDR3 is TGTGCCAGCAGTCGCAACTATGGCTACACCTTC. Filled out from reference TRBV2 and TRBJ1-2, the complete variable domain reads EPEVTQTPSHQVTQMGQEVILRCVPISNHLYFYWYRQILGQKVEFLVSFYNNEISEKSEIFDDQFSVERPDGSNFTLKIRSTKLEDSAMYFCASSRNYGYTFGSGTRLTVV.

The CDR3 bases are TGTGCCAGCAGCGGGAGATATGGCTACACCTTC. It encodes CASSGRYGYTF. The chain uses TRBV6-5 and TRBJ1-2; no firm D call. Trimming stripped 6 bases from V and 5 bases from J, with 7 bases between. The CDR3 consists of 11 residues. Looked up from germline, CDR1 is MNHEY and CDR2 is SVGAGI.

The chain is built from TRBV19 and TRBJ1-4, with TRBD1 matching 8 bases. The CDR3 sequence is 15 residues long. The V gene end was trimmed by 5 bases and the J gene end by 6 bases; junction bases not matched to a gene: 8. Germline values: CDR1 LNHDA, CDR2 SQIVND (reference sequence). The DNA for the CDR3 is TGTGCCAGTAGTGTCTCGGACAGGGCTTATGAAAAACTGTTTTTT. Protein sequence: CASSVSDRAYEKLFF. Using reference TRBV19 and TRBJ1-4 for the parts outside the CDR3, the full variable domain is DGGITQSPKYLFRKEGQNVTLSCEQNLNHDAMYWYRQDPGQGLRLIYYSQIVNDFQKGDIAEGYSVSREKKESFPLTVTSAQKNPTAFYLCASSVSDRAYEKLFFGSGTQLSVL.

The V and J genes are TRBV27 and TRBJ2-7; D not certain. The ends were cut back, 2 bases at V and 3 bases at J, with 11 bases in the middle. This CDR3 has 14 amino acids. Germline CDR1 and CDR2: MNHEY and SMNVEV (reference sequence). The CDR3 nucleotides read TGTGCCAGCAGTTTAGGCCGCCTCAGCTACGAGCAGTACTTC. It codes for CASSLGRLSYEQYF.

This rearrangement joins TRBV7-2 to TRBJ2-1, with unresolved D. Germline V gene lookup returns CDR1 SGHTA and CDR2 FQGNSA. V dropped 2 bases and J dropped 7 bases, with 9 bases sitting between them. CDR3 length: 13 amino acids. The CDR3: CASSLRKLNEQFF. The CDR3 DNA reads TGTGCCAGCAGCTTAAGAAAATTGAATGAGCAGTTCTTC. The whole variable domain, filled in from reference TRBV7-2 and TRBJ2-1, reads GAGVSQSPSNKVTEKGKDVELRCDPISGHTALYWYRQSLGQGLEFLIYFQGNSAPDKSGLPSDRFSAERTGGSVSTLTIQRTQQEDSAVYLCASSLRKLNEQFFGPGTRLTVL.

The J gene is TRBJ1-2, the V gene TRBV5-4; D call uncertain. Germline assignment: CDR1 SGHNT and CDR2 YYREEE (reference sequence). V lost 2 bases, J lost 6 bases, and 11 bases lay in between. The CDR3 spans 13 residues. The CDR3: CASSFAGRNGYTF. In DNA form, the CDR3 reads TGTGCCAGCAGCTTTGCTGGGAGAAATGGCTACACCTTC.